Shown below are 32 T cell receptor beta chains from a single sample sequenced in a study of T-cell reconstitution after alpha-beta-depleted transplantation in children. Unique molecular identifiers featured in how the TCRbeta library was prepared. TCRdb reprocessed the PCR reads with MiXCR, giving one entry per CDR3 protein. Of 670,000 or so distinct CDR3 sequences listed, less than 15% were seen once; the top ten hold around 0.76%. This material consisted of PBMCs, taken before TCRalphabeta/CD19-depleted stem cell transplant. The receptors here all came from a girl aged 2 to 9 with congenital amegakaryocytic thrombocytopenia, due to receive a stem cell transplant.

This clonotype was seen repeatedly, ten times or more. The chain uses TRBV20-1 and TRBJ2-1, with D possibly being TRBD2 (6 bases). V gave up 7 bases and J gave up 1 base, with 14 bases separating them. Germline CDR1 reads DFQATT; CDR2 reads SNEGSKA (reference sequence). The CDR3 is made up of 14 amino acids. The CDR3 nucleotides read TGCAGTGTTAGTGGGGGAGGATCCTACAATGAGCAGTTCTTC. Its protein is CSVSGGGSYNEQFF.

The chain uses TRBV19 and TRBJ2-3, with D possibly being TRBD2 (6 bases). V lost 1 base and J 4 bases, leaving 6 bases between the germline ends. The CDR3 is 13 amino acids. CDR1 LNHDA and CDR2 SQIVND come from the germline V gene (reference sequence). CDR3 in DNA: TGTGCCAGTAGTATAGGGAGGGCAGATACGCAGTATTTT. This gives the protein CASSIGRADTQYF.

This clonotype was counted at least ten times. CDR3 nucleotide sequence: TGTGCCAGCAGCTTAGTACAGGGCGCCACAGATACGCAGTATTTT. This encodes CASSLVQGATDTQYF. The chain couples TRBV11-2 to TRBJ2-3; possibly TRBD1 for D (6 bases). The CDR3 runs to 15 residues. Trimming removed 1 base at V and 2 bases at J, with 10 bases between. Germline V CDR1 and CDR2: SGHAT, FQNNGV.

V usage is TRBV20-1 and J usage is TRBJ2-1, with 8 nucleotides matching TRBD2. The length of the CDR3 is 14 residues. With 2 bases clipped from V and 3 bases from J, the junction kept 3 bases outside the gene matches. Germline values: CDR1 DFQATT, CDR2 SNEGSKA (reference sequence). The CDR3 DNA sequence: TGCAGTGCTAGACTAGCGGGCAACTACAATGAGCAGTTCTTC. Translation: CSARLAGNYNEQFF.

The rearrangement links TRBV6-6 to TRBJ1-1; D not resolved. Germline V gene sequence: CDR1 MNHNY, CDR2 SVGAGI (reference sequence). V was trimmed by 8 bases and J by 1 base, leaving 8 bases between them. This CDR3 comprises 12 residues. The CDR3 sequence: CASAPRNTEAFF. Written as DNA, the CDR3 is TGTGCCAGCGCCCCGCGGAACACTGAAGCTTTCTTT.

This clonotype has more than one count but fewer than ten. The chain joins TRBV29-1 to TRBJ2-5, with D unclear. Germline values: CDR1 SQVTM, CDR2 ANQGSEA. Trimming stripped 4 bases from V and 1 base from J, with 19 bases between. The CDR3 is 16 amino acids. CDR3 coding DNA: TGCAGCGTTGTTTCGGCCGAGAAAAAGTCCCAAGAGACCCAGTACTTC. Translated, it gives CSVVSAEKKSQETQYF.

This clonotype appeared a few times. V usage is TRBV20-1 and J usage is TRBJ2-7; D remains ambiguous. The CDR3 runs 15 residues. Germline-derived CDR1 and CDR2 are DFQATT and SNEGSKA (reference sequence). Deletions cut 1 base from V and 2 bases from J, with 15 bases between. CDR3 nucleotide sequence: TGCAGTGCTAGAGTCCCCCACCTGGGTACCTACGAGCAGTACTTC. This translates into CSARVPHLGTYEQYF.

In this sample, this clonotype turned up many times. The chain recombines TRBV7-7 with TRBJ2-5, with 9 bases fitting TRBD2. The V and J ends lost 2 bases and 5 bases, in that order; junction bases with no gene match: 9. CDR3 length equals 16 residues. Germline V gene lookup returns CDR1 SSHAT and CDR2 FNYEAQ (reference sequence). The CDR3: CASSLSASGAIETQYF. Written as DNA, the CDR3 is TGTGCCAGCAGCTTAAGTGCTAGCGGGGCCATCGAGACCCAGTACTTC.

This clonotype appeared many times. The chain carries TRBV20-1 and TRBJ2-5; 11 bases map to TRBD1. In germline, CDR1 is DFQATT, CDR2 SNEGSKA (reference sequence). V lost 1 base to trimming and J lost 4 bases; unmatched junction nucleotides: 5. The CDR3 runs 15 residues. In nucleotides, the CDR3 is TGCAGTGCTAGAGGGACAGGGGGCAATCGAGAGACCCAGTACTTC. This translates into CSARGTGGNRETQYF.

V is TRBV7-2 and J is TRBJ1-2; 7 bases line up with TRBD1. CDR1 and CDR2 from the germline V gene are SGHTA and FQGNSA. Trimming took 5 bases from V and 1 from J; bases not matched to a gene: 4. The CDR3 contains 14 residues. The CDR3 loop is CASSPRGGNYGYTF. DNA of the CDR3: TGTGCCAGCAGCCCCAGGGGGGGTAACTATGGCTACACCTTC.

This clonotype was observed a handful of times. The chain joins TRBV20-1 to TRBJ2-3; 10 nucleotides align to TRBD2. Germline-derived CDR1 and CDR2 are DFQATT and SNEGSKA (reference sequence). CDR3 length: 17 residues. V shed 2 bases and J 6 bases; nucleotides not matched to a gene: 14. The CDR3 loop is CSARSDLLSGRRDTQYF. CDR3 DNA sequence: TGCAGTGCTAGATCGGACCTTCTTAGCGGGAGGAGGGATACGCAGTATTTT.

Of note for this clonotype: One end of the junction does not line up with germline, which may come from a read error. The chain employs TRBV5-5 and TRBJ2-7; the D gene could be TRBD1 or TRBD2 (5 bases each). Per the germline V gene, CDR1 is SGHKS and CDR2 is YYEKEE (reference sequence). CDR3 length equals 17 residues. Here the CDR3 DNA reads TGTGCCAGCAGTTTGGGACGAAAGGGGAATTTCTTCTACGAGCAGTACTTC. Its protein product is CASSLGRKGNFFYEQYF. The full variable domain, completed using reference TRBV5-5 and TRBJ2-7, is DAGVTQSPTHLIKTRGQQVTLRCSPISGHKSVSWYQQVLGQGPQFIFQYYEKEERGRGNFPDRFSARQFPNYSSELNVNALLLGDSALYLCASSLGRKGNFFYEQYFGPGTRLTVT.

Only a few counts were recorded for this clonotype. This chain links TRBV7-9 with TRBJ2-7, with 15 bases matching TRBD2. The V and J ends lost 6 bases and 1 base, in that order; junction bases with no gene match: 7. Germline V gene data show CDR1 as SEHNR and CDR2 as FQNEAQ (reference sequence). This CDR3 has 17 amino acids. The DNA of the CDR3 is TGTGCCAGCAGGTCCGGGACTAGCGGGAGGAAATCCTACGAGCAGTACTTC. This codes for CASRSGTSGRKSYEQYF.

The CDR3 DNA follows: TGCAGTGCTAGAGTTTCGCGGCCCTGGTACCAAGAGACCCAGTACTTC. Amino acid sequence: CSARVSRPWYQETQYF. The chain joins TRBV20-1 to TRBJ2-5; D not certain. Germline V gene sequence: CDR1 DFQATT, CDR2 SNEGSKA (reference sequence). Trimming took off 1 base at V and 0 bases at J, with 15 bases between the two ends. CDR3 length: 16 amino acids.

Worth noting for this clonotype: Its ends do not fully match the called genes, so a read error is possible. The chain carries TRBV30 and TRBJ2-7; D is uncertain. The CDR3 has 12 amino acids. Germline CDR1 and CDR2: GTSNPN and SVGIG (reference sequence). CDR3 region: CAWSGVRLEQYF. The CDR3 DNA is TGTGCTTGGAGTGGAGTTCGCTTAGAGCAGTACTTC.

V and J are TRBV7-8 and TRBJ2-7, with no clear D. Germline CDR1 is SGHVS and CDR2 is FQNEAQ. V was cut by 1 base and J by 7 bases, with 11 bases left in between. This CDR3 has 13 amino acids. CDR3 residues: CASSLVEPGEQYF. CDR3 sequence (DNA): TGTGCCAGCAGCTTAGTAGAACCCGGGGAGCAGTACTTC.

The chain links TRBV6-6 to TRBJ2-7; 7 bases are a match to TRBD1. This CDR3 has 13 amino acids. Losses at the gene ends were 6 bases for V and 2 bases for J; bases not matched to a gene: 4. Germline V gives CDR1 MNHNY, CDR2 SVGAGI (reference sequence). The CDR3 bases are TGTGCCAGCAGGTGGGACAGCGCCTACGAGCAGTACTTC. Its protein product is CASRWDSAYEQYF.

This clonotype was counted at least ten times. The chain couples TRBV24-1 to TRBJ2-1; 10 bases map to TRBD2. Germline loops: CDR1 KGHDR, CDR2 SFDVKD. Trimming removed 5 bases from V and 0 bases from J; junction bases left unmatched: 6. The CDR3 has 17 amino acids. The CDR3 sequence: CATSGLAGGASYNEQFF. The CDR3 DNA follows: TGTGCCACCAGTGGACTAGCGGGTGGGGCCTCCTACAATGAGCAGTTCTTC.

V usage is TRBV5-1 and J usage is TRBJ2-3; D possibly uses TRBD1 or TRBD2 (5 bases each). The CDR3 contains 14 residues. V was clipped by 5 bases and J by 4 bases, with 14 bases between them. The germline V gene has CDR1 SGHRS and CDR2 YFSETQ. The CDR3 loop reads CASRSPGPSDTQYF. The CDR3 nucleotides are TGCGCCAGCAGATCTCCGGGACCTTCAGATACGCAGTATTTT.

The chain employs TRBV11-2 and TRBJ2-7; the match to TRBD2 covers 9 bases. The CDR3 loop spans 17 amino acids. Germline V gene data show CDR1 as SGHAT and CDR2 as FQNNGV. With 4 bases clipped from V and 4 bases from J, the junction kept 14 bases outside the gene matches. CDR3 sequence: CASSSDPPGTSFYEQYF. CDR3 DNA sequence: TGTGCCAGCAGCTCAGATCCCCCGGGGACTAGCTTTTACGAGCAGTACTTC.

This clonotype was seen more than once but under ten times. This chain links TRBV30 with TRBJ2-2; 9 nucleotides line up with TRBD1. With V trimmed by 4 bases and J by 6 bases, 12 bases remained unmatched. Looked up from germline, CDR1 is GTSNPN and CDR2 is SVGIG (reference sequence). The CDR3 has 16 residues. The CDR3 reads CAWKPGDRETAGELFF. The CDR3 nucleotides are TGTGCCTGGAAACCGGGGGACAGGGAGACAGCCGGGGAGCTGTTTTTT.

The V call is TRBV7-9, the J call TRBJ2-3; a possible D gene is TRBD2 (5 bases). Germline CDR1 reads SEHNR; CDR2 reads FQNEAQ (reference sequence). Trimming left V 6 bases short and J 2 bases short, with 12 bases between. The CDR3 sequence is 14 residues long. This CDR3 is CASSPGIFTDTQYF. The DNA for the CDR3 is TGTGCCAGCAGTCCCGGGATTTTCACAGATACGCAGTATTTT.

The gene calls are TRBV7-9 and TRBJ2-1, with D possibly being TRBD1 (6 bases). The V gene lost 3 bases and the J gene lost 4 bases, with 16 bases spanning the gap. This CDR3 is 16 amino acids long. Germline V gene lookup returns CDR1 SEHNR and CDR2 FQNEAQ (reference sequence). The CDR3 is CASSLSQGKRYNEQFF. CDR3 bases: TGTGCCAGCAGCTTGTCTCAGGGGAAGAGGTACAATGAGCAGTTCTTC.

This clonotype has at least ten counts. The gene calls are TRBV5-1 and TRBJ2-7; 10 nucleotides align to TRBD1. The CDR3 contains 14 residues. CDR1 and CDR2 (germline): SGHRS, YFSETQ. With 2 bases clipped from V and 7 bases from J, the junction kept 6 bases outside the gene matches. The CDR3 protein is CASSFGTGAWEQYF. Here the CDR3 DNA reads TGCGCCAGCAGCTTTGGGACAGGGGCCTGGGAGCAGTACTTC.

A word on this clonotype: Just one base apart from a much larger clone, this may be a read error. The V gene is TRBV12-3 or TRBV12-4, the J gene TRBJ2-1; D perhaps matches TRBD2 (6 bases). This CDR3 is built from 14 residues. The CDR3 protein is CACSFGTSYNEQFF. As DNA, the CDR3 is TGTGCCTGCAGTTTCGGGACTTCCTACAATGAGCAGTTCTTC.

This chain links TRBV20-1 with TRBJ2-3; a weak D match, TRBD2 (5 bases). Germline V lookup: CDR1 DFQATT, CDR2 SNEGSKA (reference sequence). CDR3 length: 11 amino acids. Trimming pared 6 bases from V and 7 bases from J, leaving 11 bases between. CDR3 coding DNA: TGCAGTGCGAGCGGCCAGAATACGCAGTATTTT. It codes for CSASGQNTQYF.

This clonotype was seen at least ten times. The chain is built from TRBV7-2 and TRBJ2-1; tentative D call: TRBD2 (5 bases). Germline assignment: CDR1 SGHTA and CDR2 FQGNSA. V was cut by 2 bases and J by 4 bases, with 12 bases left in between. The CDR3 is 15 amino acids. Here the CDR3 reads CASSLSSGPYNEQFF. The DNA for the CDR3 is TGTGCCAGCAGCTTATCCAGCGGACCATACAATGAGCAGTTCTTC. Full variable domain (remainder filled in from reference TRBV7-2 and TRBJ2-1): GAGVSQSPSNKVTEKGKDVELRCDPISGHTALYWYRQSLGQGLEFLIYFQGNSAPDKSGLPSDRFSAERTGGSVSTLTIQRTQQEDSAVYLCASSLSSGPYNEQFFGPGTRLTVL.

This clonotype was counted many times. The chain links TRBV7-9 to TRBJ2-4; D is unresolved. The CDR3 loop spans 14 amino acids. Germline V gene data show CDR1 as SEHNR and CDR2 as FQNEAQ (reference sequence). V shed 3 bases and J shed 0 bases, with 6 bases lying between them. CDR3 DNA: TGTGCCAGCAGCTTGACGGTAGCCAAAAACATTCAGTACTTC. It encodes CASSLTVAKNIQYF.

This clonotype was counted many times. The chain couples TRBV20-1 to TRBJ2-7; 10 bases fit TRBD2. Losses at the gene ends were 2 bases for V and 4 bases for J; bases not matched to a gene: 8. From germline, CDR1 is DFQATT and CDR2 SNEGSKA (reference sequence). This CDR3 comprises 15 residues. In DNA form, the CDR3 reads TGCAGTGCTAGATCCCTTCCGACTAGCGGGTACGAGCAGTACTTC. Translating gives CSARSLPTSGYEQYF.

This clonotype was recorded many times. The chain carries TRBV7-2 and TRBJ2-3; TRBD2 matches at 7 bases. V lost 1 base and J lost 5; bases outside the gene matches: 12. This CDR3 is built from 17 residues. CDR1 and CDR2 (germline): SGHTA, FQGNSA. The CDR3 spells CASSLVASGENLDTQYF. Written as DNA, the CDR3 is TGTGCCAGCAGCTTAGTAGCCAGCGGGGAGAATCTAGATACGCAGTATTTT.

This clonotype has ten or more counts. The V call is TRBV20-1, the J call TRBJ1-5; 11 bases fit TRBD1. Germline assignment: CDR1 DFQATT and CDR2 SNEGSKA (reference sequence). V trimming: 0 bases; J trimming: 0 bases; junction bases outside the gene matches: 7. The CDR3 has 18 amino acids. CDR3 nucleotides: TGCAGTGCTAGAGATTCTGGACAGGGGGCTTCTAGCAATCAGCCCCAGCATTTT. Translated: CSARDSGQGASSNQPQHF.

This clonotype was recorded a few times. The CDR3 DNA follows: TGTGCCAGCAGCCAGGGGAAGAGCTACGAGCAGTACTTC. Protein: CASSQGKSYEQYF. This rearrangement joins TRBV4-2 to TRBJ2-7; the D is unclear. V was pared by 3 bases and J by 3 bases, with 9 bases between. The CDR3 has 13 residues. The germline V gene encodes CDR1 LGHNA and CDR2 YNFKEQ.